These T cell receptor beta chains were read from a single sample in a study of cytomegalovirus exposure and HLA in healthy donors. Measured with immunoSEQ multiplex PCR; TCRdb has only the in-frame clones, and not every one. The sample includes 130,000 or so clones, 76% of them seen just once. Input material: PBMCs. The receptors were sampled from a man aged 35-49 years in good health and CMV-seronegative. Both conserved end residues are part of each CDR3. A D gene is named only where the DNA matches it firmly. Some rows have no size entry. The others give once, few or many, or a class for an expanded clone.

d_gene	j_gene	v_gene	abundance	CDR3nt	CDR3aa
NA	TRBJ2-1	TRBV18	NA	TGTGCCAGCTCACCACCGCCAGGGGAGCGCTACAATGAGCAGTTCTTC	CASSPPPGERYNEQFF
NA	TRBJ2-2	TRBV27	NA	TGTGCCAGCAGTTTATTCCGAGCCGGGGAGCTGTTTTTT	CASSLFRAGELFF
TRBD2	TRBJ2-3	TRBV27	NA	TGTGCCAGCAGTTTGGGGAGGGGCACAGATACGCAGTATTTT	CASSLGRGTDTQYF
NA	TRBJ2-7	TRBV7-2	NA	TGTGCCAGCAGCCCACAGGTCACCTACGAGCAGTACTTC	CASSPQVTYEQYF
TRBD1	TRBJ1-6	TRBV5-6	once	TGTGCCAGCAGCTTGGGACAGGGAAATTCACCCCTCCACTTT	CASSLGQGNSPLHF
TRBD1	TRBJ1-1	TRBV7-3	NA	TGTGCCAGCAGTCTTCTACAGGGGACGATCACTGAAGCTTTCTTT	CASSLLQGTITEAFF
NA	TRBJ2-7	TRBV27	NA	TGTGCCAGCAGCCTACTTGGCGGAGGGTACGAGCAGTACTTC	CASSLLGGGYEQYF
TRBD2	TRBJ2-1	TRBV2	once	TGTGCCAGCACCCTATTGGGACTAGCGGACAATGAGCAGTTCTTC	CASTLLGLADNEQFF
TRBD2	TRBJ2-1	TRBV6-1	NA	TGTGCCAGCAGTGGGGGACTAGTTAAGTCGTTCTTC	CASSGGLVKSFF
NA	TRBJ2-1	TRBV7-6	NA	TGTGCCAGCAGCTTAGCGCCGGTGGGCGGGACCCGATACAATGAGCAGTTCTTC	CASSLAPVGGTRYNEQFF
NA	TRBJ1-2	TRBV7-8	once	TGTGCCAGCAGCATTGGGGGGAACTATGGCTACACCTTC	CASSIGGNYGYTF
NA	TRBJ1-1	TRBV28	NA	TGTGCCAGCAGTTTGGGGCAACCCACTGAAGCTTTCTTT	CASSLGQPTEAFF
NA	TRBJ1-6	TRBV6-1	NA	TGTGCCAGCAGTGCCTTAAGCTCACCCCTCCACTTT	CASSALSSPLHF
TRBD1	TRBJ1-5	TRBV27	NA	TGTGCCAGCAGTTCCGCCGGGACAGGGGCTCGGCCCCAGCATTTT	CASSSAGTGARPQHF
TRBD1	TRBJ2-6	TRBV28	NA	TGTGCCAGCAGACGTATGACAGGGGGCCCTGGGGCCAACGGCCTGACTTTC	CASRRMTGGPGANGLTF
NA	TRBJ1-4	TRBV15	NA	TGTGCCACCAGCCCCCGACAGTTTGCAACTAATGAAAAACTGTTTTTT	CATSPRQFATNEKLFF
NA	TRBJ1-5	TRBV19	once	TGTGCCAGTAGTATTCATTCAGGCAGACCCAATCAGCCCCAGCATTTT	CASSIHSGRPNQPQHF
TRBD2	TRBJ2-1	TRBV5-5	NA	TGTGCCAGCAGCCTCGGACCGGGACTAGGTTCCTACAATGAGCAGTTCTTC	CASSLGPGLGSYNEQFF
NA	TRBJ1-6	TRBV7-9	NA	TGTGCCAGCAGCTTGGCCGATTCACCCCTCCACTTT	CASSLADSPLHF
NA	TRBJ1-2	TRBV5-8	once	TGTGCCAGCAGCTTGACGGCAGGGGCTAACTATGGCTACACCTTC	CASSLTAGANYGYTF
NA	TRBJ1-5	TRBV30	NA	TGTGCCTGGACCCCCAGGGATATCAATCAGCCCCAGCATTTT	CAWTPRDINQPQHF
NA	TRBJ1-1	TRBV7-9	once	TGTGCCAGCAGCCCCGGCGGTGAAGCTTTCTTT	CASSPGGEAFF
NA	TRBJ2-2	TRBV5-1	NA	TGCGCCAGCAGCGGCAGGGGGCCGGGGGGCACCGGGGAGCTGTTTTTT	CASSGRGPGGTGELFF
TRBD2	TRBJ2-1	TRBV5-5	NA	TGTGCCAGCAGCAGGGGACTAGCGGGAACCAATGAGCAGTTCTTC	CASSRGLAGTNEQFF
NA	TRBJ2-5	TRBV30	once	TGTGCCTGGAGTATTCAGGGGTTCCAAGAGACCCAGTACTTC	CAWSIQGFQETQYF
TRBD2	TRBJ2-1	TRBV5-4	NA	TGTGCCAGCAGCTTGAGGACTAGCGGGAGGTTTGGTGAGCAGTTCTTC	CASSLRTSGRFGEQFF
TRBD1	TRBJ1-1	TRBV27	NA	TGTGCCAGCAGTTCTACTACAGGGGACACTGAAGCTTTCTTT	CASSSTTGDTEAFF
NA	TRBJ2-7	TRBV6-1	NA	TGTGCCAGCAGTGAGGTTCGGGGGATCTACGAGCAGTACTTC	CASSEVRGIYEQYF
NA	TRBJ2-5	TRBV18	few	TGTGCCAGCTCACCGGAGGTTGTAGAGACCCAGTACTTC	CASSPEVVETQYF
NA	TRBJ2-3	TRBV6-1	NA	TGTGCCAGCAGTGCCACCCTGGAGGGATTCACAGATACGCAGTATTTT	CASSATLEGFTDTQYF
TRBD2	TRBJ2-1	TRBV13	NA	TGTGCCAGCAGCTTAAGACGGGGGGGCGTAAATGAGCAGTTCTTC	CASSLRRGGVNEQFF
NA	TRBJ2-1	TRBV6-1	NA	TGTGCCAGCAGTGAACAGCGAAACAATGAGCAGTTCTTC	CASSEQRNNEQFF
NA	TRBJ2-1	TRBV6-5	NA	TGTGCCAGCAGTACCCCGGCGACGGGGGACAATGAGCAGTTCTTC	CASSTPATGDNEQFF
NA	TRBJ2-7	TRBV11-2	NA	TGTGCCAGCAGCTTAGATGGAGGACAGAACTACGAGCAGTACTTC	CASSLDGGQNYEQYF
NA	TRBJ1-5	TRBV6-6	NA	TGTGCCAGCAGTTACTCGGGGGGGGAGCATCAGCCCCAGCATTTT	CASSYSGGEHQPQHF
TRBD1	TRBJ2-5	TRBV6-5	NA	TGTGCCAGCAGCACCGGGACAGGGGTCGCCCAGTACTTC	CASSTGTGVAQYF
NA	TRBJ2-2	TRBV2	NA	TGTGCCAGCAGTGGGGGACAATGGGGCGGGGAGCTGTTTTTT	CASSGGQWGGELFF
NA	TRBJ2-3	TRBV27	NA	TGTGCCAGCAGTTTATCGCCCTGGGGAGTTCAAGATACGCAGTATTTT	CASSLSPWGVQDTQYF
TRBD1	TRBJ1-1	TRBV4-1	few	TGCGCCAGCAGCCAGACAGGGGAAAACACTGAAGCTTTCTTT	CASSQTGENTEAFF
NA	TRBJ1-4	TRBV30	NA	TGTGCCTGGTCGAGGGGGGGCAGGGACGCAGCTAATGAAAAACTGTTTTTT	CAWSRGGRDAANEKLFF
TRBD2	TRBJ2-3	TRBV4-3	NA	TGCGCCAGCAGCCAAGGCAGGTCACTTGGACTAGCTTTGGCAGATACGCAGTATTTT	CASSQGRSLGLALADTQYF
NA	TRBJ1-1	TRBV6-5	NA	TGTGCCAGCAGCTCGGGACTCCTTGACACTGAAGCTTTCTTT	CASSSGLLDTEAFF
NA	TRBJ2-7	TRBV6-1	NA	TGTGCCAGCAGTGAAGTAAAGGAGGCCCCCTACGAGCAGTACTTC	CASSEVKEAPYEQYF
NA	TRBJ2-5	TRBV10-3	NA	TGTGCCATCAGTTCCGGGGTCCAAGAGACCCAGTACTTC	CAISSGVQETQYF
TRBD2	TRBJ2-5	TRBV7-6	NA	TGTGCCAGCAGCTCCTTACTTAGGGTTAGCGGGGGACAGTACTTC	CASSSLLRVSGGQYF
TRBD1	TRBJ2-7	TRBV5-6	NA	TGTGCCAGCACCGGGACAGGGACCTACGAGCAGTACTTC	CASTGTGTYEQYF
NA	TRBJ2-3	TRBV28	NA	TGTGCCAGCGGACGCTGGGGCCTGACAGATACGCAGTATTTT	CASGRWGLTDTQYF
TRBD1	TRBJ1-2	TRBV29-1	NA	TGCAGCGTTGACGGGACAGGGATCGGCTACACCTTC	CSVDGTGIGYTF